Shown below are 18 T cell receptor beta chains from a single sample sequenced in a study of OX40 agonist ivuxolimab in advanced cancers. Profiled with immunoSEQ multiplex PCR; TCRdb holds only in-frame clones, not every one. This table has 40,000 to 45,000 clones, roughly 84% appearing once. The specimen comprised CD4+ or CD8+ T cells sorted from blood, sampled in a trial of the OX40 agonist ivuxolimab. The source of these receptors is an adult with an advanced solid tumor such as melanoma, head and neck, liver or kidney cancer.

The CDR3 sequence: CSVASNTGELFF. The CDR3 nucleotides are TGCAGCGTTGCCAGTAACACCGGGGAGCTGTTTTTT. The chain recombines TRBV29-1 with TRBJ2-2; no reliable D call. This CDR3 comprises 12 residues. Germline V gene sequence: CDR1 SQVTM, CDR2 ANQGSEA. V lost 4 bases and J 2 bases, leaving 5 bases between the germline ends.

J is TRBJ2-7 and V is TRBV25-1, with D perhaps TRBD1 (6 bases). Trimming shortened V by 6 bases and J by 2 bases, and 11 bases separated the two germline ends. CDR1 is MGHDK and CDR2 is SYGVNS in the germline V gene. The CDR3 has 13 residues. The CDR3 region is CASRNRQAYEQYF. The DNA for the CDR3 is TGTGCCAGCAGGAACCGACAGGCCTACGAGCAGTACTTC.

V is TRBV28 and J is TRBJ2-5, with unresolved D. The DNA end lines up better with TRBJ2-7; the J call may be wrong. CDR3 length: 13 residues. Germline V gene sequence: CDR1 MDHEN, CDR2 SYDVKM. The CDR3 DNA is TGTGCCAGCAGTCGACCGCCCCCCTACGAGCAGTACTTC. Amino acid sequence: CASSRPPPYEQYF.

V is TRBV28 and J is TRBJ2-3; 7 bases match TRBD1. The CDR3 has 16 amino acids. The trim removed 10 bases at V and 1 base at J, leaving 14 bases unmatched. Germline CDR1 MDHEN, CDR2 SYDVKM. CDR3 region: CATSKLLGQGTDTQYF. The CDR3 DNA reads TGTGCCACCTCAAAGCTCCTTGGACAGGGCACAGATACGCAGTATTTT.

The CDR3 sequence is CASSLHKFGTGVDTQYF. CDR3 DNA: TGTGCCAGCAGCTTGCATAAGTTTGGGACAGGGGTAGATACGCAGTATTTT. J is TRBJ2-3 and V is TRBV5-8, with 10 bases aligning to TRBD1. With V trimmed by 1 base and J by 5 bases, 10 bases remained unmatched. CDR3 length: 17 amino acids. CDR1 is SGHTS, CDR2 YDEGEE, per germline.

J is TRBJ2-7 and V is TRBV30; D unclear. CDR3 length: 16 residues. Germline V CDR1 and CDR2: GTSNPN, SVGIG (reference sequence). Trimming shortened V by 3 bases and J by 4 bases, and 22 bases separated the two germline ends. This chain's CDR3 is CAWSPYLVGSKYEQYF. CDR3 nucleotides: TGTGCCTGGAGCCCTTACCTAGTGGGCTCGAAGTACGAGCAGTACTTC.

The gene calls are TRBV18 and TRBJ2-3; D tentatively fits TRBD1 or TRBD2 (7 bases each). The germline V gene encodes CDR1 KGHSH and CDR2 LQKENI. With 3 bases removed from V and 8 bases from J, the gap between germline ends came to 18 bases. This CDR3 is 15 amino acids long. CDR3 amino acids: CASSPTGEGAPTQYF. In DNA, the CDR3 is TGTGCCAGCTCACCCACCGGGGAGGGGGCTCCTACGCAGTATTTT.

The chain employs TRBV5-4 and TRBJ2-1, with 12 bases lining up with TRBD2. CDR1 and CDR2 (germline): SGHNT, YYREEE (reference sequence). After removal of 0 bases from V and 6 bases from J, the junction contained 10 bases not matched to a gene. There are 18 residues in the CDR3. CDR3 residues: CASSLAVTSGSIINEQFF. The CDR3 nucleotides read TGTGCCAGCAGCTTGGCCGTGACTAGCGGGAGTATTATCAATGAGCAGTTCTTC.

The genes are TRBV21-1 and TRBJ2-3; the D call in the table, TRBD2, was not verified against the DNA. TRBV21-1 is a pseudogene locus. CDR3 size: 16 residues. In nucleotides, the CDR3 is TGTGCCAGCAGCAAAGGGAGGGAAGCGAGCACAGATACGCAGTATTTT. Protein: CASSKGREASTDTQYF.

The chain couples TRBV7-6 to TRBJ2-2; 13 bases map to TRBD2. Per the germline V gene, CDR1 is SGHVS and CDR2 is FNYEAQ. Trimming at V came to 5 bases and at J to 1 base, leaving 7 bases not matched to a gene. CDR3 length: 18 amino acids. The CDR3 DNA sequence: TGTGCCAGCAGCCCCCTGACTAGCGGGAGGTTGAACACCGGGGAGCTGTTTTTT. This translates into CASSPLTSGRLNTGELFF.

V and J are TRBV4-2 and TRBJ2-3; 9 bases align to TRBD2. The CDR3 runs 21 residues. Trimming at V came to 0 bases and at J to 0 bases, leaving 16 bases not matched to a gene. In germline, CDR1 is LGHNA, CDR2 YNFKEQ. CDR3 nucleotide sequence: TGTGCCAGCAGCCAAGATCACTGGCTTGCGACTAGCGGATCTAGCACAGATACGCAGTATTTT. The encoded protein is CASSQDHWLATSGSSTDTQYF.

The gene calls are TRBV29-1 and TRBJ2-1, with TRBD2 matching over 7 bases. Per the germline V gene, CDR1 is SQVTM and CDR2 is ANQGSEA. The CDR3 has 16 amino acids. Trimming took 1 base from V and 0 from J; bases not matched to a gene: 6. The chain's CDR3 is CSVEGLAESSYNEQFF. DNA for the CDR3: TGCAGCGTTGAAGGGCTAGCGGAAAGCTCCTACAATGAGCAGTTCTTC.

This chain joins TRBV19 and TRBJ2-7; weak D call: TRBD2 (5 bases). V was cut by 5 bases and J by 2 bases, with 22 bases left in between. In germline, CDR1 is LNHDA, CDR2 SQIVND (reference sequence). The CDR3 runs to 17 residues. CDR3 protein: CASSALGAAGNTYEQYF. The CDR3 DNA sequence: TGTGCCAGTAGTGCGTTAGGAGCGGCAGGAAATACCTACGAGCAGTACTTC.

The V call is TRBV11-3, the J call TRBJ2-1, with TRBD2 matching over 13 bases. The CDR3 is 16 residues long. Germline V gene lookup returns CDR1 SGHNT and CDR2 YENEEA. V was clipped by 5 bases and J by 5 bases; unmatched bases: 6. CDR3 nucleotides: TGTGCCAGCAGCGAAGCCGGGACTAGCGGGAACAATGAGCAGTTCTTC. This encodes CASSEAGTSGNNEQFF.

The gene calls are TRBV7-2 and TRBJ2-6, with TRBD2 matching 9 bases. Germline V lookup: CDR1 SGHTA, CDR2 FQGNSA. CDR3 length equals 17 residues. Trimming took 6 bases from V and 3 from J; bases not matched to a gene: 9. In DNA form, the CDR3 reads TGTGCCAGCAGACTGTGGGTAGCGGGAGTTGGGGCCAACGTCCTGACTTTC. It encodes CASRLWVAGVGANVLTF.

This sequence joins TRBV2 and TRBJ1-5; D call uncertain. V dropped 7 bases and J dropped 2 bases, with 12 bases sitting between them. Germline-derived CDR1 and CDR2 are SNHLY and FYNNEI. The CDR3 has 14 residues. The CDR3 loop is CASTLFLGNQPQHF. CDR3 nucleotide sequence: TGTGCCAGCACCCTCTTCTTGGGCAATCAGCCCCAGCATTTT.

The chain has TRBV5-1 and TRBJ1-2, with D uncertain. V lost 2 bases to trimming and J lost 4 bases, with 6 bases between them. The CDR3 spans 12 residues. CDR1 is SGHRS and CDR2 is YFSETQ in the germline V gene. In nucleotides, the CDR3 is TGCGCCAGCAGCTTCAATAGCTATGGCTACACCTTC. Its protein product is CASSFNSYGYTF.

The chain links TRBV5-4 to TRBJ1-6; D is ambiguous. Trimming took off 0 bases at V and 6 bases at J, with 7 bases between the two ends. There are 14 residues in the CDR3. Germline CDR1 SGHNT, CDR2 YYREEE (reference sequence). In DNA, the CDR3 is TGTGCCAGCAGCTTGGGGGTTTCTAATTCACCCCTCCACTTT. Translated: CASSLGVSNSPLHF.